The present TCR beta chain was sequenced within a study of blood T cells in healthy people across ages (dated by TCRdb to between 2014 and 2016). With respect to the entire study: Template switching captured roughly one uniquely barcoded TCR beta cDNA molecule per two T cells in model experiments. Using the same blood draw, the study looked at two additional independent replicas of 1 million unique cDNA reads for two donors, one aged 18 to 29 and the other aged 80 or older. Donors were grouped into four age groups: young (average approximately 15 years), middle-aged (about 38), aged (62) and long-lived (approximately 81). To avoid experimental bias, donors of different ages were randomly spread across the sequencing lanes. Age-related changes in TCR beta repertoire diversity were measured in the study by deep sequencing normalized with unique cDNA molecular identifiers.

Donors were 30 to 45 systemically healthy Caucasian individuals from Russia aged roughly 6 to 95 years. Roughly 10 milliliters of peripheral blood were drawn from each donor into EDTA-treated Vacutainer tubes. Ficoll-Paque density-gradient centrifugation was used to isolate PBMCs, with at least 6 million obtained per sample. Trizol reagent was used to extract total RNA from PBMCs, with at least 6 micrograms per sample. For every donor, flow cytometry on a PBMC aliquot measured the percentage of naive CD45RAhigh/CD27high T cells. Library preparation was by 5' RACE. The data were produced on an Illumina HiSeq 2500. A second PCR of roughly 7 to 12 cycles was performed with a sample-barcoded 5' primer and a J-beta primer mix. Each TCR beta cDNA molecule received a unique molecular identifier from a template-switch 5' adaptor carrying 12 random nucleotides. At least 2.5 million CDR3-containing paired-end reads were obtained from each sample. All of the RNA was converted into first-strand cDNA using the Mint cDNA synthesis kit, with a TRBC-specific oligonucleotide serving as the primer. Following uracil-DNA glycosylase treatment, a first 18-cycle PCR with universal primers M1SS and BC2_uni_R was performed on all cDNA. As for the original processing: For normalization, 1 million high-quality reads, each with a distinct molecular identifier, were randomly selected from each sample. Reads sharing molecular identifiers were discarded rather than binned into consensus sequences. MiTCR, with a Q25 quality threshold and the strictest error-elimination algorithm, was used for CDR3 identification, clonotype clustering and error correction. A nonparametric unseen species model with Euler transformation was used to estimate a lower bound on total TCR beta diversity. The public reads were reanalyzed by TCRdb: fastp trimming at Q25, MiXCR alignment, in-frame beta chains only. Entries are consolidated by CDR3 protein sequence, retaining the most common genes and DNA. The V and J calls were not made by the authors but by TCRdb's processing. Here the sample has 1.5 million or so distinct CDR3 sequences; about 40% occur a single time. Roughly 7.9% of the sample rests with the top ten.

Including cysteine and phenylalanine, the CDR3 has 13 amino acids. The sequence is cut down to CDR3 DNA, 39 bases in frame from base 1. Looking up the germline V gene (reference sequence) yields CDR1 GTSNPN and CDR2 SVGIG. Trimming removed 0 bases from V and 9 bases from J; the gene matches leave 1 base unexplained. Comment on this clonotype: Its antigen is not yet known. Qualities for individual bases were not recorded, and no much larger clone is one base off.

Broader findings and caveats from the paper: Since profiling was done on bulk unsorted PBMCs, naive and antigen-experienced compartments could not be conclusively compared. Estimates of total diversity from one million sequenced T cells were regarded as lower bounds and underestimates. There was a strong correlation between observed TCR beta diversity and the percentage of naive T cells measured by flow cytometry. Observed TCR beta diversity per million T cells fell roughly linearly with age, and a significant reduction was already apparent by age around 36. Because the CMV infection status of the donors was unknown, age-related changes in expanded clonotypes may potentially have been confounded. Compared with the aged group, more naive CD4+ T cells, fewer expanded clones and increased TCR diversity were shown by the long-lived group, suggesting age selection.

Rearrangement joined TRBV30 to TRBJ2-4; TRBD2 matches 11 bases in the middle. The receptor was isolated from a woman younger than 30 in good health. Input material: blood. The DNA sequence follows: TGTGCCTGGAGTGTTGGGACTAGCGGCATTCAGTACTTC. Translation gives CAWSVGTSGIQYF.